The TCR beta chain described here comes from a study of regulatory T cells in long-lasting Graves disease. Study-wide results and limits: Under persistent disease, TRBV28, TRBJ1-2 and TRBJ2-5 were used preferentially.

Time point defined: newly diagnosed GD, antithyroid drugs for less than 3 months. PBMC-extracted RNA yielded the TCR library. An endocrinology department in Xi'an, China, recruited the patients. Construction of TCR beta libraries relied on iRepertoire HTBI primers and on Arm-PCR targeting CDR3 regions. TCRdb reanalysed the multiplex PCR reads using MiXCR and keeps one entry per CDR3 protein. The sample yields about 220,000 distinct CDR3 sequences, roughly 19% seen once. A note on this clonotype: Antigen specificity is unknown.

The CDR3 loop spans 14 amino acids. The V and J ends lost 7 bases and 2 bases respectively, with 16 bases between them. Germline assignment: CDR1 SGHRS and CDR2 YFSETQ. This same sample was also taken into another study, of T cells in Graves' hyperthyroidism and ophthalmopathy. That publication notes: First-round RT-PCR targeting the TCR CDR3 was performed with the HTBI primer set.

The V call is TRBV5-1, the J call TRBJ2-7, with D possibly being TRBD1 (6 bases). This clonotype was obtained from a woman aged 25 to 45 with Graves disease. The material sequenced was peripheral blood mononuclear cells (PBMCs), taken at new diagnosis, from a patient treated with antithyroid drugs. The CDR3 coding sequence is TGCGCCAGCGTTCGACCAGAGGGGGCCTACGAGCAGTACTTC. Protein sequence: CASVRPEGAYEQYF.